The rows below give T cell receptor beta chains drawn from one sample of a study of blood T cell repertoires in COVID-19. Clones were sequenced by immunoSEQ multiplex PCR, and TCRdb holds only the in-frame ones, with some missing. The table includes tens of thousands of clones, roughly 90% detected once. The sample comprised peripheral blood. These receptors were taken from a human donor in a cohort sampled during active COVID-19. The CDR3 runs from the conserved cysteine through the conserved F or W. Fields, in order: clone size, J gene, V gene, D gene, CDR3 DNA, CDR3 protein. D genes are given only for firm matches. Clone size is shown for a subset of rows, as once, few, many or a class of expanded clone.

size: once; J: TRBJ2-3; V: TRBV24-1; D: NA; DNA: TGTGCCACCAGTGAAGCGACAGGCACAGATACGCAGTATTTT; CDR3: CATSEATGTDTQYF
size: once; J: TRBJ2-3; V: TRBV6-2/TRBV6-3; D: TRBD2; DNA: TGTGCCAGCAGTTACCTAGCGGGAGGAAGCCCGACAGATACGCAGTATTTT; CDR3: CASSYLAGGSPTDTQYF
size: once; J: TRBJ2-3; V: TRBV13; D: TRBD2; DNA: TGTGCCAGCAGCTTACTCACTAGCGGGGGCACAGATACGCAGTATTTT; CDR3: CASSLLTSGGTDTQYF
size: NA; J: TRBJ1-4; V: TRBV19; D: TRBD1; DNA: TGTGCCAGTAGGCTGGGGACAGGGGATGAAAAACTGTTTTTT; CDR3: CASRLGTGDEKLFF
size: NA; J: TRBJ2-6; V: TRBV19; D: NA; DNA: TGTGCCAGTAGGCTGACAGTCAGAACAAGCTCTGGGGCCAACGTCCTGACTTTC; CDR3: CASRLTVRTSSGANVLTF
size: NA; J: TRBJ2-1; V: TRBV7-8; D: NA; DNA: TGTGCCAGCAGCTTAGCCCAGGGGACGGCCTACAATGAGCAGTTCTTC; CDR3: CASSLAQGTAYNEQFF
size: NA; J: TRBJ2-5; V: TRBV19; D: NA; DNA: TGTGCCAGTAGTATTTCCCAGCGGCGCCAAGAGACCCAGTACTTC; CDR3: CASSISQRRQETQYF
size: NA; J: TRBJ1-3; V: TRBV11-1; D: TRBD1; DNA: TGTGCCAGCAGCCTAACCCGGGACAGCTCTGGAAACACCATATATTTT; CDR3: CASSLTRDSSGNTIYF
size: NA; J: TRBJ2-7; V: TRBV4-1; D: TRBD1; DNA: TGCGCCAGCAGTTACCGACAGGGGAGCGGCCACGAGCAGTACTTC; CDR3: CASSYRQGSGHEQYF
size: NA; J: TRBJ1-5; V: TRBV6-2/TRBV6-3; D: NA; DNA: TGTGCCAGCAGTTACTCGAGACCGAGGGATCAGCCCCAGCATTTT; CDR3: CASSYSRPRDQPQHF
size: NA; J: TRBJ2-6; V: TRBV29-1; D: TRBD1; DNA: TGCAGCGCTATGCAGGGGGCTTCGGGGGCCAACGTCCTGACTTTC; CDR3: CSAMQGASGANVLTF
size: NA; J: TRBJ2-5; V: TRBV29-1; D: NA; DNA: TGCAGCGTTGACGAGGGATCAGAGACCCAGTACTTC; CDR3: CSVDEGSETQYF
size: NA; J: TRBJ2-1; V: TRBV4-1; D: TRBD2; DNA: TGCGCCAGCAGCCAAGAGGCGGGGACTAGCGCGTACAATGAGCAGTTCTTC; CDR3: CASSQEAGTSAYNEQFF
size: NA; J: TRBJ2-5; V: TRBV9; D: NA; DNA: TGTGCCAGCAGCGCGGGACTGCAATTAGAAGAGACCCAGTACTTC; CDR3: CASSAGLQLEETQYF
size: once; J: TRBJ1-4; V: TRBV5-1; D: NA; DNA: TGCGCCAGCAGATCGGGACATCTTGCAACTAATGAAAAACTGTTTTTT; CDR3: CASRSGHLATNEKLFF
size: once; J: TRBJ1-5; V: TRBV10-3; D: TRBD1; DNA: TGTGCCAGCTCCGGGACAGGCGGCAATCAGCCCCAGCATTTT; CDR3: CASSGTGGNQPQHF
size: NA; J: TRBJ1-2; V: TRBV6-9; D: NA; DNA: TGTGCCAGCAGGGACTCGGACGGAGACTATGGCTACACCTTC; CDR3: CASRDSDGDYGYTF
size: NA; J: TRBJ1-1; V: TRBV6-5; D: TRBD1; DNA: TGTGCCAGCGTGCGGGACAGGGCTATGAACACTGAAGCTTTCTTT; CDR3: CASVRDRAMNTEAFF
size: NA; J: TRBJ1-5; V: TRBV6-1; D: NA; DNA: TGTGCCAGCAGTGAAACCCCGGACATGTCCAAGGGTCAGCCCCAGCATTTT; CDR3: CASSETPDMSKGQPQHF